This T cell receptor (beta chain) stems from a study of regulatory T cells in long-lasting Graves disease. This clonotype was observed a few times. A much larger clone lies a single base off, so this may be a read error. This CDR3 comprises 13 residues. Trimming cost V 8 bases and J 5 bases, with 13 bases left between them. Germline values: CDR1 KGHSH, CDR2 LQKENI. Arm-PCR with iRepertoire HTBI primers amplified the CDR3 regions for these TCR beta libraries. TCRdb fed the multiplex PCR reads into MiXCR, producing one record per CDR3 protein. Of 300,000 to 400,000 distinct CDR3 sequences in the sample, around a fifth were seen once. Time point of the sample: persistent/refractory GD, antithyroid drugs over 5 years with positive TRAb. PBMC-extracted RNA yielded the TCR library.

The TCR originated in a female donor with Graves disease. The source was peripheral blood mononuclear cells (PBMCs), collected when the disease was refractory, from a patient treated with antithyroid drugs. The chain employs TRBV18 and TRBJ1-5; D might be TRBD1 (6 bases). CDR3 bases: TGTGCCAGCAGCCCGTCAGGGGATCAGCCCCAGCATTTT. It yields the protein CASSPSGDQPQHF.